The 28 T cell receptor beta chains presented below share a single source sample, sequenced in a study of cytomegalovirus exposure and HLA in healthy donors (dated by TCRdb to 2015 to 2018). Libraries were prepared through the immunoSEQ multiplex PCR assay. A mixture of 60 forward primers for TCR Vbeta segments and 13 reverse primers for TCR Jbeta segments was used in the multiplex PCR. This is the immuneACCESS table as TCRdb keeps it, with only in-frame sequences that have V and J called. A part of the clones is gone; compared with another copy, unresolved V genes explain less than half, and the rest is unexplained. This sample comprises some 60,000 clones, 85% to 90% of them detected only once. The leading ten clones occupy roughly 10% of the sample. Source material: PBMCs. The receptor set was obtained from a female donor in good health and CMV-seronegative.

V and J are TRBV7-3 and TRBJ1-1, with D possibly being TRBD1 (6 bases). Trimming stripped 5 bases from V and 1 base from J, with 8 bases between. In germline, CDR1 is SGHTA, CDR2 FQGTGA. The CDR3 sequence is 13 residues long. The CDR3, as DNA: TGTGCCAGCAGCCAGACAGGGAACACTGAAGCTTTCTTT. This sequence encodes CASSQTGNTEAFF.

V and J are TRBV27 and TRBJ1-6, with 10 bases aligning to TRBD1. V shed 6 bases and J 3 bases; nucleotides not matched to a gene: 8. This CDR3 has 17 amino acids. Looked up from germline, CDR1 is MNHEY and CDR2 is SMNVEV (reference sequence). CDR3 nucleotide sequence: TGTGCCAGCAGACCGGGACAGGGGACCGGCTATAATTCACCCCTCCACTTT. Protein product: CASRPGQGTGYNSPLHF.

This chain connects TRBV5-1 to TRBJ1-6; perhaps TRBD1 as D (5 bases). The CDR3 is 16 residues long. V lost 4 bases and J 4 bases, leaving 15 bases between the germline ends. The germline gives CDR1 SGHRS, CDR2 YFSETQ. The CDR3 is CASSLHRNEYNSPLHF. In nucleotides, the CDR3 is TGCGCCAGCAGCCTCCACAGGAACGAGTATAATTCACCCCTCCACTTT.

This clone appeared once. This chain joins TRBV30 and TRBJ2-7; 15 bases agree with TRBD2. The V and J ends lost 5 bases and 9 bases, in that order; junction bases with no gene match: 5. From germline, CDR1 is GTSNPN and CDR2 SVGIG (reference sequence). The CDR3 has 13 amino acids. The CDR3 here is CAWAPGLAGGQYF. The CDR3 DNA is TGTGCCTGGGCTCCGGGACTAGCGGGAGGGCAGTACTTC.

A note on this clone: An end of the junction differs from the germline gene, which may be a read error. The chain has TRBV7-9 and TRBJ2-5; 8 nucleotides line up with TRBD2. The length of the CDR3 is 15 residues. Germline CDR1 is SEHNR and CDR2 is FQNEAQ (reference sequence). The CDR3 DNA reads as TGTTCCAGCAGTCTTAGTCAGGGCGGGGGGGAGACCCAGTACTTC. Translating gives CSSSLSQGGGETQYF.

This clone was recorded a few times. The gene calls are TRBV11-2 and TRBJ2-5; the D gene is possibly TRBD2 (6 bases). The CDR3 runs to 14 residues. The germline V gene encodes CDR1 SGHAT and CDR2 FQNNGV. Trimming took 6 bases from V and 2 from J, leaving 13 bases between them. The CDR3 DNA reads TGTGCCAGCAGGGAGGGACTGCCGCAAGAGACCCAGTACTTC. It codes for CASREGLPQETQYF.

The genes are TRBV30 and TRBJ2-1; TRBD2 matches 10 bases. The CDR3 totals 16 residues. From germline, CDR1 is GTSNPN and CDR2 SVGIG (reference sequence). V was clipped by 1 base and J by 2 bases; unmatched bases: 5. CDR3 in DNA: TGTGCCTGGAGTGCCGTAAGCGGGAGGGCCTACAATGAGCAGTTCTTC. It encodes CAWSAVSGRAYNEQFF.

The chain joins TRBV15 to TRBJ1-2, with D perhaps TRBD1 (5 bases). Trimming pared 5 bases from V and 2 bases from J, leaving 12 bases between. This CDR3 comprises 14 residues. CDR1 and CDR2 from the germline V gene are LNHNV and YYDKDF (reference sequence). This CDR3 is CATSPRQGNYGYTF. CDR3 nucleotide sequence: TGTGCCACCAGCCCCCGGCAGGGCAACTATGGCTACACCTTC.

This clone turned up a few times. A much more abundant neighbour one base away suggests this may be a read error. V gene TRBV4-2 combines with J gene TRBJ2-5, with TRBD2 matching over 8 bases. CDR3 length: 15 residues. The germline V gene has CDR1 LGHNA and CDR2 YNFKEQ. CDR3 protein: CASSQERGDQEAQYF. The CDR3 DNA is TGTGCCAGCAGCCAAGAGCGGGGGGATCAAGAGGCCCAGTACTTC.

The V gene is TRBV6-5, the J gene TRBJ2-1, with 10 positions matching TRBD1. The CDR3 has 15 amino acids. V gave up 6 bases and J gave up 6 bases; unmatched junction bases: 8. Germline V lookup: CDR1 MNHEY, CDR2 SVGAGI. The CDR3 is CASRADRGYLNEQFF. The CDR3, as DNA: TGTGCCAGCAGAGCGGACAGGGGGTATCTCAATGAGCAGTTCTTC.

This sequence joins TRBV7-2 and TRBJ2-3; 7 bases align to TRBD2. CDR3 size: 15 residues. The germline CDR1 and CDR2 sequences are SGHTA and FQGNSA. V lost 5 bases and J lost 1; bases outside the gene matches: 6. The CDR3 coding sequence is TGTGCCAGCAGCCTCAACCGGGGGGGCACAGATACGCAGTATTTT. This gives the protein CASSLNRGGTDTQYF.

This chain joins TRBV6-1 and TRBJ1-4; no firm D call. CDR3 length: 15 amino acids. CDR1 is MNHNS and CDR2 is SASEGT in the germline V gene. Deletions cut 0 bases from V and 1 base from J, with 6 bases between. The CDR3 loop is CASSEARGTNEKLFF. The CDR3 nucleotides read TGTGCCAGCAGTGAAGCTCGAGGAACTAATGAAAAACTGTTTTTT.

The CDR3 region is CASSRQGLTEAFF. CDR3 nucleotides: TGTGCCAGCAGTCGTCAGGGTCTCACTGAAGCTTTCTTT. This chain joins TRBV28 and TRBJ1-1, with D perhaps TRBD1 (5 bases). The CDR3 runs to 13 residues. Trimming left V 5 bases short and J 4 bases short, with 11 bases between. Germline V gene data show CDR1 as MDHEN and CDR2 as SYDVKM.

The V call is TRBV7-2, the J call TRBJ1-2; D is unresolved. CDR1 is SGHTA, CDR2 FQGNSA, per germline. This CDR3 is 15 amino acids long. With 1 base removed from V and 0 bases from J, the gap between germline ends came to 9 bases. For the CDR3, the DNA is TGTGCCAGCAGCTTAGGTGGCAGAACTAACTATGGCTACACCTTC. Its protein product is CASSLGGRTNYGYTF.

The V call is TRBV4-1, the J call TRBJ2-7, with D possibly being TRBD1 (5 bases). The V gene lost 4 bases and the J gene lost 4 bases, with 14 bases spanning the gap. CDR1 is MGHRA and CDR2 is YSYEKL in the germline V gene. The CDR3 consists of 14 residues. DNA for the CDR3: TGCGCCAGCAGCCCCCGCGGACACGGATACGAGCAGTACTTC. This gives the protein CASSPRGHGYEQYF.

The chain employs TRBV5-1 and TRBJ2-2; no reliable D call. This CDR3 region has 13 residues. V lost 0 bases and J 6 bases, leaving 6 bases between the germline ends. CDR1 is SGHRS, CDR2 YFSETQ, per germline. The CDR3 sequence: CASSLAEAGELFF. For the CDR3, the DNA is TGCGCCAGCAGCTTGGCAGAGGCCGGGGAGCTGTTTTTT. The full variable domain, in which reference TRBV5-1 and TRBJ2-2 provide the parts outside the CDR3, is KAGVTQTPRYLIKTRGQQVTLSCSPISGHRSVSWYQQTPGQGLQFLFEYFSETQRNKGNFPGRFSGRQFSNSRSEMNVSTLELGDSALYLCASSLAEAGELFFGEGSRLTVL.

CDR3 amino acids: CASSLGTSKNQPQHF. In DNA, the CDR3 is TGTGCCAGCAGCTTAGGGACTTCTAAGAATCAGCCCCAGCATTTT. The chain has TRBV7-9 and TRBJ1-5; no reliable D call. The CDR3 has 15 residues. The germline CDR1 and CDR2 sequences are SEHNR and FQNEAQ (reference sequence). The ends were cut back, 1 base at V and 4 bases at J, with 11 bases in the middle.

This chain uses TRBV18 with TRBJ2-1; 12 bases align to TRBD1. The J segment lost 7 bases and the V segment lost 0 bases, leaving 4 bases of the junction unmatched. The germline V gene has CDR1 KGHSH and CDR2 LQKENI. The CDR3 sequence is 16 residues long. CDR3 sequence reads: CASSPPGQGARNEQFF. The CDR3 DNA sequence: TGTGCCAGCTCACCACCGGGACAGGGGGCGCGGAATGAGCAGTTCTTC. The whole variable domain, filled in from reference TRBV18 and TRBJ2-1, reads NAGVMQNPRHLVRRRGQEARLRCSPMKGHSHVYWYRQLPEEGLKFMVYLQKENIIDESGMPKERFSAEFPKEGPSILRIQQVVRGDSAAYFCASSPPGQGARNEQFFGPGTRLTVL.

V is TRBV5-1 and J is TRBJ2-5; D is perhaps TRBD2 (7 bases). Germline V gene data show CDR1 as SGHRS and CDR2 as YFSETQ. V was trimmed by 5 bases and J by 1 base, leaving 15 bases between them. The length of the CDR3 is 15 residues. This CDR3 is CASRSGGGGQETQYF. Written as DNA, the CDR3 is TGCGCCAGCAGGTCGGGGGGCGGGGGCCAAGAGACCCAGTACTTC.

Comments on this clone: Within the sample, other DNA sequences also encode this same CDR3. The chain links TRBV7-3 to TRBJ1-6; 8 bases are shared with TRBD1. Germline values: CDR1 SGHTA, CDR2 FQGTGA. V was clipped by 2 bases and J by 9 bases; unmatched bases: 3. The CDR3 is 14 amino acids. The CDR3 loop is CASSLQGAGSPLHF. The CDR3 DNA sequence: TGTGCCAGCAGCTTACAGGGGGCAGGTTCACCCCTCCACTTT.

The gene calls are TRBV6-1 and TRBJ1-1, with D perhaps matching TRBD1 (6 bases). The CDR3 has 15 residues. CDR1 is MNHNS and CDR2 is SASEGT in the germline V gene. Trimming pared 6 bases from V and 1 base from J, leaving 15 bases between. DNA of the CDR3: TGTGCCAGCAGAAGACAGGAAAACAGGAACACTGAAGCTTTCTTT. Amino acids: CASRRQENRNTEAFF.

The chain links TRBV6-5 to TRBJ1-3, with no clear D. This CDR3 comprises 13 residues. Between the trimmed V and J ends, which lost 7 bases and 4 bases, there was a span of 11 bases. Per the germline V gene, CDR1 is MNHEY and CDR2 is SVGAGI. The CDR3: CASTGVRGNTIYF. In DNA, the CDR3 is TGTGCCAGCACGGGAGTTAGGGGAAACACCATATATTTT.

V and J are TRBV28 and TRBJ1-3; D remains ambiguous. Trimming stripped 11 bases from V and 4 bases from J, with 21 bases between. CDR1 is MDHEN, CDR2 SYDVKM, per germline. The length of the CDR3 is 15 residues. CDR3 region: CAAQRGRPAGNTIYF. The CDR3 coding sequence is TGTGCCGCCCAGAGAGGTAGGCCTGCCGGAAACACCATATATTTT.

This clone was observed once. This chain joins TRBV18 and TRBJ2-3, with 13 bases that match TRBD2. This CDR3 is built from 17 residues. The V gene's germline CDR1 is KGHSH and CDR2 LQKENI. V dropped 5 bases and J dropped 2; count of bases not matched to a gene: 7. This CDR3 reads CASSSLAGGPVTDTQYF. The DNA of the CDR3 is TGTGCCAGCTCATCACTAGCGGGGGGGCCGGTCACAGATACGCAGTATTTT. Full variable domain (remainder filled in from reference TRBV18 and TRBJ2-3): NAGVMQNPRHLVRRRGQEARLRCSPMKGHSHVYWYRQLPEEGLKFMVYLQKENIIDESGMPKERFSAEFPKEGPSILRIQQVVRGDSAAYFCASSSLAGGPVTDTQYFGPGTRLTVL.

The sample holds one count of this clone. The chain uses TRBV30 and TRBJ1-5, with 9 bases matching TRBD1. The junction had 3 bases not matched to a gene; V was cut back by 0 bases and J by 3 bases. The CDR3 is made up of 15 amino acids. Germline lookup yields CDR1 GTSNPN and CDR2 SVGIG (reference sequence). The CDR3, as DNA: TGTGCCTGGAGTGTACAGGGGGCAAACAATCAGCCCCAGCATTTT. This sequence encodes CAWSVQGANNQPQHF. Using reference TRBV30 and TRBJ1-5 for the parts outside the CDR3, the full variable domain is SQTIHQWPATLVQPVGSPLSLECTVEGTSNPNLYWYRQAAGRGLQLLFYSVGIGQISSEVPQNLSASRPQDRQFILSSKKLLLSDSGFYLCAWSVQGANNQPQHFGDGTRLSIL.

The rearrangement links TRBV18 to TRBJ2-1; 7 nucleotides align to TRBD1. This CDR3 contains 18 residues. The J segment lost 6 bases and the V segment lost 3 bases, leaving 17 bases of the junction unmatched. Per the germline V gene, CDR1 is KGHSH and CDR2 is LQKENI. The CDR3: CASSPTLSGGMTSNEQFF. CDR3 nucleotide sequence: TGTGCCAGCTCACCCACCCTTTCAGGGGGAATGACCTCCAATGAGCAGTTCTTC.

The rearrangement links TRBV10-1 to TRBJ2-7; 8 bases are a match to TRBD1. Per the germline V gene, CDR1 is WNHNN and CDR2 is SYGVQD (reference sequence). The ends lost 5 bases at V and 2 bases at J; junction bases unmatched: 11. The CDR3 has 16 amino acids. The CDR3 loop is CASSRQGASHTYEQYF. The CDR3 bases are TGCGCCAGCAGTAGGCAGGGGGCGTCCCACACCTACGAGCAGTACTTC.

The J gene is TRBJ2-3, the V gene TRBV18; D unresolved. Between the trimmed V and J ends, which lost 7 bases and 0 bases, there was a span of 5 bases. The CDR3 runs to 12 residues. CDR1 KGHSH and CDR2 LQKENI come from the germline V gene. The CDR3 loop is CASWRSTDTQYF. The DNA for the CDR3 is TGTGCCAGCTGGCGGAGCACAGATACGCAGTATTTT.